This section outlines one TCR beta chain sequence together with its context. This sample stems from a study of blood T cell repertoires in COVID-19. The overall study: Acute and convalescent COVID-19 specimens originated in the United States, Italy and Spain. PBMCs, B-cell-depleted T cells, or T cells were the source of the cDNA or gDNA that made up the material.

In the authors' methods: Using reference gene primer amplification, nucleated cell counts were estimated. Only in-frame clones appear in the TCRdb table, and some are missing; sequencing was by immunoSEQ multiplex PCR. The V and J calls and clone size were taken over from that table, and D and trimming were inferred from the DNA. Counted here are about 140,000 clones, under 80% occurring once; the ten biggest clones make up about 4%. The CDR3 consists of 18 residues. Trimming left V 0 bases short and J 3 bases short, with 15 bases between. Germline CDR1 is LNHDA and CDR2 is SQIVND (reference sequence).

The sample consisted of peripheral blood. The TCR was taken from a man in his 60s with acute or convalescent COVID-19. This chain joins TRBV19 and TRBJ2-6; D is possibly TRBD1 (6 bases). Here the CDR3 reads CASSIEGAARFGANVLTF. In nucleotides, the CDR3 is TGTGCCAGTAGTATAGAGGGGGCGGCCAGGTTTGGGGCCAACGTCCTGACTTTC.